A single sample is the source of the 20 T cell receptor beta chains below, sequenced in a study of identical twins. TCRdb re-called the 5' RACE reads through MiXCR, storing one row per CDR3 protein. This table holds under 300,000 distinct CDR3 sequences, about 12% found once. Another study also made use of these data, one on yellow fever vaccine responses in identical twins.

The sequenced sample consisted of memory (CD45RO+) T cells sorted from blood. These receptors all come from a woman under 30 in good health.

This clonotype came up a few times. This sequence joins TRBV7-9 and TRBJ1-6, with 7 positions matching TRBD1. This CDR3 region has 15 residues. Looked up from germline, CDR1 is SEHNR and CDR2 is FQNEAQ (reference sequence). V shed 5 bases and J 10 bases; nucleotides not matched to a gene: 11. The CDR3 DNA sequence: TGTGCCAGCAGCCCCTGGACAGGCCCAGGGTCACCCCTCCACTTT. It yields the protein CASSPWTGPGSPLHF.

This chain joins TRBV6-1 and TRBJ2-3, with 11 bases matching TRBD1. J was trimmed by 6 bases and V by 6 bases; bases with no gene match: 8. The CDR3 runs 15 residues. Germline lookup yields CDR1 MNHNS and CDR2 SASEGT. CDR3: CASRPRDRGADTQYF. In DNA, the CDR3 is TGTGCCAGCAGACCCCGGGACAGGGGGGCCGATACGCAGTATTTT.

The chain carries TRBV3-1 and TRBJ2-7; TRBD2 matches at 12 bases. The V gene's germline CDR1 is LGHDT and CDR2 YNNKEL (reference sequence). Trimming cost V 0 bases and J 5 bases; bases outside gene matches: 5. The CDR3 is 16 amino acids. The CDR3 DNA follows: TGTGCCAGCAGCCAAGATCGGCTAGCGGGGGGGGACGAGCAGTACTTC. It encodes CASSQDRLAGGDEQYF.

The chain uses TRBV11-2 and TRBJ2-3; 9 positions match TRBD1. CDR3 length: 18 amino acids. Looked up from germline, CDR1 is SGHAT and CDR2 is FQNNGV. The J segment lost 2 bases and the V segment lost 5 bases, leaving 14 bases of the junction unmatched. DNA for the CDR3: TGTGCCAGCAGCCCAAGACAGGGGGTTATGATTTACACAGATACGCAGTATTTT. It is translated as CASSPRQGVMIYTDTQYF.

Only a few counts were recorded for this clonotype. The chain uses TRBV3-1 and TRBJ1-2, with a possible D match to TRBD1 (5 bases). In germline, CDR1 is LGHDT, CDR2 YNNKEL (reference sequence). V lost 1 base, J lost 5 bases, and 11 bases lay in between. The CDR3 runs 14 residues. Here the CDR3 DNA reads TGTGCCAGCAGCCAAGCGCGGGGGGGATATGGCTACACCTTC. Translation gives CASSQARGGYGYTF. Variable domain in full (rest from reference TRBV3-1 and TRBJ1-2): DTAVSQTPKYLVTQMGNDKSIKCEQNLGHDTMYWYKQDSKKFLKIMFSYNNKELIINETVPNRFSPKSPDKAHLNLHINSLELGDSAVYFCASSQARGGYGYTFGSGTRLTVV.

At least ten counts were recorded for this clonotype. The CDR3 protein is CASSQYPGQGNDEQFF. Written as DNA, the CDR3 is TGTGCCAGCAGCCAGTACCCGGGACAGGGGAACGATGAGCAGTTCTTC. V gene TRBV3-1 combines with J gene TRBJ2-1; 10 bases map to TRBD1. J gave up 8 bases and V 3 bases, and 10 bases lay outside the gene matches. This CDR3 has 16 amino acids. Germline loops: CDR1 LGHDT, CDR2 YNNKEL (reference sequence).

In this sample, this clonotype turned up a few times. V gene TRBV5-1 combines with J gene TRBJ2-5; a possible D gene is TRBD1 (6 bases). The V end was cut by 4 bases, the J end by 2 bases, with 9 bases between. The CDR3 runs to 13 residues. Germline lookup yields CDR1 SGHRS and CDR2 YFSETQ. For the CDR3, the DNA is TGCGCCAGCAGCAGGGACATTCAAGAGACCCAGTACTTC. Translation gives CASSRDIQETQYF.

This clonotype was observed at least ten times. The rearrangement links TRBV12-3 or TRBV12-4 to TRBJ2-2; D call uncertain. The CDR3 is made up of 12 amino acids. V lost 4 bases to trimming and J lost 6 bases, with 6 bases between them. CDR3 DNA: TGTGCCAGCAGTTGGGGTTCCGGGGAGCTGTTTTTT. It is translated as CASSWGSGELFF.

The CDR3 sequence: CASSLGLAGETDTQYF. In nucleotides, the CDR3 is TGCGCCAGCAGCTTGGGACTAGCGGGGGAGACAGATACGCAGTATTTT. J is TRBJ2-3 and V is TRBV5-1; TRBD2 aligns across 12 bases. V lost 0 bases to trimming and J lost 3 bases; unmatched junction nucleotides: 2. Germline V CDR1 and CDR2: SGHRS, YFSETQ. The CDR3 extends over 16 amino acids. The full variable domain, with the rest looked up from reference TRBV5-1 and TRBJ2-3, is KAGVTQTPRYLIKTRGQQVTLSCSPISGHRSVSWYQQTPGQGLQFLFEYFSETQRNKGNFPGRFSGRQFSNSRSEMNVSTLELGDSALYLCASSLGLAGETDTQYFGPGTRLTVL.

This clonotype was seen only a few times. The chain joins TRBV7-9 to TRBJ2-5; 13 nucleotides align to TRBD2. Germline trimming cut 4 bases from V and 2 bases from J; bases unmatched to any gene: 4. CDR1 is SEHNR and CDR2 is FQNEAQ in the germline V gene (reference sequence). This CDR3 spans 16 amino acids. DNA for the CDR3: TGTGCCAGCAGCTCGACTAGCGGGGGGAAACAAGAGACCCAGTACTTC. It specifies CASSSTSGGKQETQYF.

This clonotype was detected many times. V and J are TRBV27 and TRBJ1-1; TRBD1 might be the D (6 bases). This CDR3 is built from 14 residues. Looked up from germline, CDR1 is MNHEY and CDR2 is SMNVEV (reference sequence). Trimming took 4 bases from V and 2 from J, leaving 11 bases between them. The CDR3 nucleotides are TGTGCCAGCAGTTGGTGGGGACAAAACACTGAAGCTTTCTTT. The encoded protein is CASSWWGQNTEAFF.

In its sample, this clonotype was seen many times. This chain links TRBV29-1 with TRBJ2-5, with 14 bases matching TRBD2. From germline, CDR1 is SQVTM and CDR2 ANQGSEA. The CDR3 is 15 amino acids. Trimming removed 4 bases from V and 5 bases from J; junction bases left unmatched: 6. The CDR3 is CSVAFGLAGGETQYF. The DNA of the CDR3 is TGCAGCGTTGCTTTCGGACTAGCGGGAGGTGAGACCCAGTACTTC.

The gene calls are TRBV5-6 and TRBJ2-7; no firm D call. This CDR3 comprises 11 residues. V lost 2 bases to trimming and J lost 5 bases, with 5 bases between them. Germline V lookup: CDR1 SGHDT, CDR2 YYEEEE. CDR3 nucleotides: TGTGCCAGCAGCTTACAACACGAGCAGTACTTC. Encoded protein: CASSLQHEQYF. The full variable domain, with the rest looked up from reference TRBV5-6 and TRBJ2-7, is DAGVTQSPTHLIKTRGQQVTLRCSPKSGHDTVSWYQQALGQGPQFIFQYYEEEERQRGNFPDRFSGHQFPNYSSELNVNALLLGDSALYLCASSLQHEQYFGPGTRLTVT.

CDR3 region: CASKDDTASYEQYF. CDR3 bases: TGTGCCAGCAAGGATGATACGGCGTCCTACGAGCAGTACTTC. The J gene is TRBJ2-7, the V gene TRBV7-8, with D hard to call. CDR1 and CDR2 (germline): SGHVS, FQNEAQ. There are 14 residues in the CDR3. The V gene lost 7 bases and the J gene lost 1 base, with 14 bases spanning the gap.

The rearrangement joins TRBV6-5 to TRBJ2-7; 14 positions match TRBD2. With 2 bases clipped from V and 3 bases from J, the junction kept 3 bases outside the gene matches. Germline-derived CDR1 and CDR2 are MNHEY and SVGAGI. The CDR3 is 16 amino acids. DNA of the CDR3: TGTGCCAGCAGTTACCGGACTAGCGGGAGGAACTACGAGCAGTACTTC. Its protein product is CASSYRTSGRNYEQYF.

This clonotype was observed at least ten times. This chain joins TRBV2 and TRBJ2-1; no firm D call. Per the germline V gene, CDR1 is SNHLY and CDR2 is FYNNEI. V shed 4 bases and J shed 9 bases, with 16 bases lying between them. The CDR3 totals 14 residues. The chain's CDR3 is CASSGVTLDGEQFF. The CDR3 nucleotides read TGTGCCAGCAGTGGGGTGACCTTGGACGGTGAGCAGTTCTTC.

V usage is TRBV6-2 or TRBV6-3 and J usage is TRBJ2-3; 14 bases are shared with TRBD2. V lost 0 bases and J lost 5; bases outside the gene matches: 13. This CDR3 spans 20 amino acids. Germline-derived CDR1 and CDR2 are MNHEY and SVGEGT. The CDR3 DNA sequence: TGTGCCAGCAGTTACTCGCGGAGACTAGCGGGGGGGCCCCTCCAAGATACGCAGTATTTT. This encodes CASSYSRRLAGGPLQDTQYF.

This clonotype showed up just a few times. This sequence joins TRBV18 and TRBJ2-7; the D gene is possibly TRBD1 (6 bases). Trimming left V 5 bases short and J 0 bases short, with 17 bases between. Germline values: CDR1 KGHSH, CDR2 LQKENI. CDR3 length equals 16 residues. DNA of the CDR3: TGTGCCAGCTCAATGGGGGTAGGGGACACCTCCTACGAGCAGTACTTC. It translates to CASSMGVGDTSYEQYF.

This clonotype showed up many times. In nucleotides, the CDR3 is TGCGCCAGCAGCTTAAGGCTGGGACAGGGGAACGAGCAGTACTTC. Encoded protein: CASSLRLGQGNEQYF. V and J are TRBV5-1 and TRBJ2-7; 10 bases line up with TRBD1. The CDR3 contains 15 residues. Looked up from germline, CDR1 is SGHRS and CDR2 is YFSETQ. J was trimmed by 5 bases and V by 2 bases; bases with no gene match: 7.

There are many counts of this clonotype. The chain joins TRBV14 to TRBJ1-2; 7 bases agree with TRBD1. J was trimmed by 3 bases and V by 2 bases; bases with no gene match: 12. This CDR3 is built from 17 residues. CDR1 is SGHDN and CDR2 is FVKESK in the germline V gene. The CDR3 loop reads CASSQTTGARTYYGYTF. The CDR3 nucleotides read TGTGCCAGCAGCCAAACCACAGGGGCCAGAACCTACTATGGCTACACCTTC.